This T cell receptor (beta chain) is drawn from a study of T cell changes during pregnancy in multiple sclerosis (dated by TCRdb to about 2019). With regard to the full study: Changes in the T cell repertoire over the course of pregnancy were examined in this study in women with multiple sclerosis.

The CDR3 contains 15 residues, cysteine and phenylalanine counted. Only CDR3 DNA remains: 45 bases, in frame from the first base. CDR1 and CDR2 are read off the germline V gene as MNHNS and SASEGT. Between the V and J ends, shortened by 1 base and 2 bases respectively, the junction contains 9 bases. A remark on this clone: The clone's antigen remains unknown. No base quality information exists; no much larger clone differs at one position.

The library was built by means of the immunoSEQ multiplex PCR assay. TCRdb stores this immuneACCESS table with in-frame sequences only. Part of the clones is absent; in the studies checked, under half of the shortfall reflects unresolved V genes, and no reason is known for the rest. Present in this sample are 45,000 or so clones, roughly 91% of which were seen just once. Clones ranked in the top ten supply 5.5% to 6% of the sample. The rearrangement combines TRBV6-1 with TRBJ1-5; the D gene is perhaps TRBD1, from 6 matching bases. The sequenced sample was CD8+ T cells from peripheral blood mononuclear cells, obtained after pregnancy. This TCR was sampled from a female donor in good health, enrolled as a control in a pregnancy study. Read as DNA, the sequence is TGTGCCAGCAGTGAAGGGACAGTAGGCAATCAGCCCCAGCATTTT. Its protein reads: CASSEGTVGNQPQHF.